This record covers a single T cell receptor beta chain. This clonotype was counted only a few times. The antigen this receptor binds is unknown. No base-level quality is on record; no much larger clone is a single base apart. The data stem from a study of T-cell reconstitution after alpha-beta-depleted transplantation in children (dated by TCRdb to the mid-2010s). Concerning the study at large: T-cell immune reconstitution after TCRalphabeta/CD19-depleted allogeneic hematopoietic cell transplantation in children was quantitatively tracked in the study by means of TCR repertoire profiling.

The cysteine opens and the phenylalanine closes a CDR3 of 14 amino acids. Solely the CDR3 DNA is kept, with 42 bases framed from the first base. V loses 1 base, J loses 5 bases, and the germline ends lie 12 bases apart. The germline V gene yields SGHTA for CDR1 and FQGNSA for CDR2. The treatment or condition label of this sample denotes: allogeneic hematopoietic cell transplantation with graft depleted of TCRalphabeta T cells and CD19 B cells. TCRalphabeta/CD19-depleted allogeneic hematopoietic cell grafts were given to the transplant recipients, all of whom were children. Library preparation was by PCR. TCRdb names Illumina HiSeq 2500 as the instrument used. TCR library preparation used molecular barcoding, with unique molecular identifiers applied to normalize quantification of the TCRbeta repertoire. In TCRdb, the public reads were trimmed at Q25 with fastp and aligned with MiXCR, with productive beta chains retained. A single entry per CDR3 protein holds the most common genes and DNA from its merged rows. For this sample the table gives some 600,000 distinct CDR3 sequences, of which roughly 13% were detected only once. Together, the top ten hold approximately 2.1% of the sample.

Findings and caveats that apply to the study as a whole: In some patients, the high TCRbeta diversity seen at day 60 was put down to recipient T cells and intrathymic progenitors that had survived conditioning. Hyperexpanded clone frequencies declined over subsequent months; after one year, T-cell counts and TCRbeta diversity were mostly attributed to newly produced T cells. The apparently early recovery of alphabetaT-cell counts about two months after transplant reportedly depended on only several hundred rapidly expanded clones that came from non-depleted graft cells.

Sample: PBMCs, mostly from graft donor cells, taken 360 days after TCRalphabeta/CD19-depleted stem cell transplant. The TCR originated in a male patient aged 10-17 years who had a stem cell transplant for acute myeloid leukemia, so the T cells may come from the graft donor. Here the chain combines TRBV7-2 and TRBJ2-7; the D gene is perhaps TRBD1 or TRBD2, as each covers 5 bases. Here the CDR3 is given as CASSLGLSGHEQYF. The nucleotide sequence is TGTGCCAGCAGCTTAGGCCTTTCGGGGCACGAGCAGTACTTC.